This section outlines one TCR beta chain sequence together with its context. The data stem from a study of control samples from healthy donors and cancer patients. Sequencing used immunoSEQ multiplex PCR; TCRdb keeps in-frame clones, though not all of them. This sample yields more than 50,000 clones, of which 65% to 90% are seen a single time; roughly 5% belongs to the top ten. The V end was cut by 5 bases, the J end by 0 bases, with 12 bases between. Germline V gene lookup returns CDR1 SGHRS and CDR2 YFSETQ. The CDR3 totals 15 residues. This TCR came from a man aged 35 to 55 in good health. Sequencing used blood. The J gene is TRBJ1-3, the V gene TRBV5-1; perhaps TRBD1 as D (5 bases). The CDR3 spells CASRDLRASGNTIYF. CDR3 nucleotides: TGCGCCAGCAGAGACCTCAGGGCCTCTGGAAACACCATATATTTT.